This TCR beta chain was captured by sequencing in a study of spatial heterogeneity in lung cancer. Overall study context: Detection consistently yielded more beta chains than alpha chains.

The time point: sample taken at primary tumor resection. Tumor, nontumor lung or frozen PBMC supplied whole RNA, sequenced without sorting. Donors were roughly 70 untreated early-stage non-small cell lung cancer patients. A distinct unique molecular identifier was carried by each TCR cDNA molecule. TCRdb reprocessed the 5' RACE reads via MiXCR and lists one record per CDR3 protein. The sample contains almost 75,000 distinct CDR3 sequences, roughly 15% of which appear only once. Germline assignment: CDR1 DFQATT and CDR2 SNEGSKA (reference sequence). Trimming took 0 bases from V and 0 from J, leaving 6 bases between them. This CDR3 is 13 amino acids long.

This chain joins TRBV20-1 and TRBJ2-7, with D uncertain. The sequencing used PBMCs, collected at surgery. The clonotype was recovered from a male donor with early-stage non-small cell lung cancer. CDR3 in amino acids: CSARDFGSYEQYF. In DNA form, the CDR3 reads TGCAGTGCTAGAGACTTTGGCTCCTACGAGCAGTACTTC.